The clone carrying this T cell receptor (beta chain) turned up a few times. Using immunoSEQ multiplex PCR, the repertoire was profiled, and TCRdb retains in-frame clones only, with some absent. This table holds 200,000 or so clones, more than 80% found once. The data are from a study of blood T cell repertoires in COVID-19. Study-wide background: Sources were T cells, B-cell-depleted T cells, or PBMCs; the material itself was cDNA or gDNA.

This CDR3 comprises 14 residues. V lost 9 bases to trimming and J lost 7 bases; unmatched junction nucleotides: 9. Germline CDR1 and CDR2: LNHDA and SQIVND (reference sequence). The sample taken for sequencing was peripheral blood. This receptor was obtained from a woman of 80 years or more with acute or convalescent COVID-19. J is TRBJ1-6 and V is TRBV19; the match to TRBD1 covers 7 bases. The CDR3 bases are TGTGCCAGCAAGGAGGGGGCTGGGAATTCACCCCTCCACTTT. It encodes CASKEGAGNSPLHF.